This TCR beta chain was sequenced for a study of T cell repertoires in cytomegalovirus infection. Study-wide context: Use of recently identified HLA-C-restricted and well-studied HLA-B-restricted CMV epitopes was part of the study. CMV infection and matching HLA type were both indicated by public TCR beta signatures. Whole-study results and caveats: Within the response measured ex vivo, HLA-C-restricted CMV-specific TCR beta clonotypes were dominant. Cumulative public TCR beta family frequency identified CMV carriers with the relevant HLA.

This CDR3 region has 13 residues. V lost 8 bases to trimming and J lost 4 bases, with 9 bases between them. The germline V gene has CDR1 MNHEY and CDR2 SVGAGI. This clonotype has more than one count but fewer than ten. No antigen is known for it. TCRdb processed the reads anew with MiXCR; each CDR3 protein has one entry. The sample has around 49,000 distinct CDR3 sequences, roughly 20% seen once. The sample here was CD8+ T cells from cultured PBMCs, taken from culture after CMV antigen stimulation. The chain uses TRBV6-5 and TRBJ2-6; D possibly corresponds to TRBD2 (5 bases). The source is a human donor in good health (CMV status not recorded). Some clones in this sample may be carry-over from other donors' samples. CDR3 sequence: CASRGTGANVLTF. For the CDR3, the DNA is TGTGCCAGCCGGGGAACAGGGGCCAACGTCCTGACTTTC.